Each of the 27 T cell receptor beta chains below was sequenced from the same sample in a study of blood T cell repertoires in COVID-19. Assay used: immunoSEQ multiplex PCR; TCRdb lists only in-frame clones, some missing. The data hold about 360,000 clones, with around 87% observed a single time. Sequencing was performed on peripheral blood. The receptors originated from a human donor in a cohort sampled during active COVID-19.

The CDR3 sequence: CASSQYQGTGANVLTF. In nucleotides, the CDR3 is TGTGCCAGCAGCCAATACCAGGGGACCGGGGCCAACGTCCTGACTTTC. The chain couples TRBV3-1 (or the pseudogene TRBV3-2) to TRBJ2-6, with a tentative D call TRBD1 (6 bases). V gave up 2 bases and J gave up 4 bases, with 12 bases separating them. Germline values: CDR1 LGHDT, CDR2 YNNKEL (reference sequence). The CDR3 loop spans 16 amino acids.

The chain uses TRBV5-1 and TRBJ1-4, with a weak D call TRBD1 (6 bases). V was cut by 0 bases and J by 5 bases, with 14 bases left in between. Germline CDR1 and CDR2: SGHRS and YFSETQ. CDR3 length: 16 amino acids. The CDR3 sequence: CASSLGRQVPNEKLFF. CDR3 nucleotide sequence: TGCGCCAGCAGCTTGGGACGACAGGTGCCAAATGAAAAACTGTTTTTT. Full variable domain (missing parts from reference TRBV5-1 and TRBJ1-4): KAGVTQTPRYLIKTRGQQVTLSCSPISGHRSVSWYQQTPGQGLQFLFEYFSETQRNKGNFPGRFSGRQFSNSRSEMNVSTLELGDSALYLCASSLGRQVPNEKLFFGSGTQLSVL.

This sequence joins TRBV5-6 and TRBJ2-3; no definite D call. The CDR3 extends over 15 amino acids. Trimming shortened V by 3 bases and J by 1 base, and 12 bases separated the two germline ends. Germline V lookup: CDR1 SGHDT, CDR2 YYEEEE. The CDR3, as DNA: TGTGCCAGCAGCTCCGCCGGCGGTCGCACAGATACGCAGTATTTT. Amino acid sequence: CASSSAGGRTDTQYF. Using reference TRBV5-6 and TRBJ2-3 for the parts outside the CDR3, the full variable domain is DAGVTQSPTHLIKTRGQQVTLRCSPKSGHDTVSWYQQALGQGPQFIFQYYEEEERQRGNFPDRFSGHQFPNYSSELNVNALLLGDSALYLCASSSAGGRTDTQYFGPGTRLTVL.

CDR3 amino acids: CASSQDIQDREAFF. The CDR3 DNA reads as TGTGCCAGCAGCCAAGATATACAGGACCGTGAAGCTTTCTTT. The rearrangement links TRBV4-2 to TRBJ1-1, with D perhaps TRBD1 (5 bases). The CDR3 has 14 residues. Looked up from germline, CDR1 is LGHNA and CDR2 is YNFKEQ. V shed 0 bases and J shed 7 bases, with 12 bases lying between them.

The V and J genes are TRBV7-9 and TRBJ1-3; possibly TRBD1 for D (5 bases). V gave up 0 bases and J gave up 0 bases, with 18 bases separating them. CDR1 and CDR2 from the germline V gene are SEHNR and FQNEAQ (reference sequence). The CDR3 is 19 amino acids. The CDR3 coding sequence is TGTGCCAGCAGCTTAGCGCTGGGGCGAGGATCTAGCTCTGGAAACACCATATATTTT. The encoded protein is CASSLALGRGSSSGNTIYF.

The chain recombines TRBV9 with TRBJ2-2, with 9 bases matching TRBD2. V shed 0 bases and J 5 bases; nucleotides not matched to a gene: 5. From germline, CDR1 is SGDLS and CDR2 YYNGEE. The CDR3 extends over 16 amino acids. Written as DNA, the CDR3 is TGTGCCAGCAGCGTAGATGGGACTAGCCTGACCGGGGAGCTGTTTTTT. Its translation is CASSVDGTSLTGELFF.

The V call is TRBV19, the J call TRBJ1-6; 8 bases agree with TRBD1. The CDR3 loop spans 18 amino acids. The V segment lost 6 bases and the J segment 6 bases; nucleotides outside the gene matches: 16. In germline, CDR1 is LNHDA, CDR2 SQIVND (reference sequence). This CDR3 is CASSPPRDRGLLNSPLHF. The DNA of the CDR3 is TGTGCCAGTAGCCCACCTCGAGACAGGGGCCTTCTTAATTCACCCCTCCACTTT.

J is TRBJ1-1 and V is TRBV9; no reliable D call. In germline, CDR1 is SGDLS, CDR2 YYNGEE. The CDR3 contains 16 residues. With 0 bases removed from V and 0 bases from J, the gap between germline ends came to 12 bases. CDR3 sequence (DNA): TGTGCCAGCAGCGTAGGGCCCATCCCCATGAACACTGAAGCTTTCTTT. This encodes CASSVGPIPMNTEAFF.

The chain couples TRBV6-1 to TRBJ2-7; D is possibly TRBD1 (5 bases). V shed 1 base and J shed 0 bases, with 10 bases lying between them. The CDR3 consists of 15 residues. Germline loops: CDR1 MNHNS, CDR2 SASEGT. The CDR3, as DNA: TGTGCCAGCAGTGAAGGTGGGGCCCCCTCCTACGAGCAGTACTTC. Translated, it gives CASSEGGAPSYEQYF.

This chain links TRBV9 with TRBJ2-1; TRBD2 is a possible D gene (6 bases). Per germline, CDR1 SGDLS and CDR2 YYNGEE. This CDR3 comprises 16 residues. V dropped 0 bases and J dropped 8 bases, with 18 bases sitting between them. CDR3 sequence (DNA): TGTGCCAGCAGCGTAGAGGCGGAGGGTAGTAGGGATGAGCAGTTCTTC. Translating gives CASSVEAEGSRDEQFF.

The chain employs TRBV19 and TRBJ2-7, with 7 positions matching TRBD2. This CDR3 has 16 amino acids. Germline V gene data show CDR1 as LNHDA and CDR2 as SQIVND (reference sequence). The V segment lost 7 bases and the J segment 4 bases; nucleotides outside the gene matches: 16. The CDR3 DNA reads as TGTGCCAGTACCCAGAGACCCAGCGGGGAGACTTACGAGCAGTACTTC. Protein sequence: CASTQRPSGETYEQYF.

This rearrangement joins TRBV9 to TRBJ2-3; maybe TRBD2 (5 bases). The ends were cut back, 4 bases at V and 0 bases at J, with 9 bases in the middle. The CDR3 length is 14 residues. Per the germline V gene, CDR1 is SGDLS and CDR2 is YYNGEE. The DNA of the CDR3 is TGTGCCAGCAGCCTTGCTAGCAGCACAGATACGCAGTATTTT. As protein: CASSLASSTDTQYF. Drawing the rest from reference TRBV9 and TRBJ2-3, the complete variable domain is DSGVTQTPKHLITATGQRVTLRCSPRSGDLSVYWYQQSLDQGLQFLIQYYNGEERAKGNILERFSAQQFPDLHSELNLSSLELGDSALYFCASSLASSTDTQYFGPGTRLTVL.

J is TRBJ2-1 and V is TRBV5-4; 10 bases line up with TRBD2. The CDR3 runs to 15 residues. CDR1 is SGHNT, CDR2 YYREEE, per germline (reference sequence). Losses at the gene ends were 2 bases for V and 5 bases for J; bases not matched to a gene: 4. CDR3 region: CASSFPGLANNEQFF. DNA of the CDR3: TGTGCCAGCAGCTTCCCGGGACTAGCGAACAATGAGCAGTTCTTC.

The chain combines TRBV7-9 with TRBJ1-4; D may be TRBD1 (6 bases). The germline CDR1 and CDR2 sequences are SEHNR and FQNEAQ (reference sequence). V was pared by 4 bases and J by 3 bases, with 15 bases between. CDR3 length: 16 residues. DNA of the CDR3: TGTGCCAGCAGCTCAAACAGGGAAACAGCTAATGAAAAACTGTTTTTT. This encodes CASSSNRETANEKLFF.

CDR3 in DNA: TGTGCCAGTAGTATAAGTCAGTACAATGAGCAGTTCTTC. It specifies CASSISQYNEQFF. V gene TRBV19 combines with J gene TRBJ2-1; unclear D gene. The CDR3 is made up of 13 amino acids. V was clipped by 2 bases and J by 4 bases, with 6 bases between them. CDR1 is LNHDA and CDR2 is SQIVND in the germline V gene (reference sequence).

The chain couples TRBV5-1 to TRBJ2-7; D uncertain. The ends were cut back, 1 base at V and 1 base at J, with 9 bases in the middle. The length of the CDR3 is 14 residues. Germline CDR1 reads SGHRS; CDR2 reads YFSETQ. CDR3 region: CASSLQAESYEQYF. The CDR3 DNA sequence: TGCGCCAGCAGCTTGCAGGCCGAGTCCTACGAGCAGTACTTC.

V gene TRBV30 combines with J gene TRBJ1-4, with no clear D. The CDR3 is made up of 11 amino acids. V gave up 2 bases and J gave up 7 bases, with 5 bases separating them. Germline CDR1 is GTSNPN and CDR2 is SVGIG (reference sequence). The CDR3: CAWSLFEKLFF. For the CDR3, the DNA is TGTGCCTGGAGTCTCTTTGAAAAACTGTTTTTT. Combining the CDR3 with reference TRBV30 and TRBJ1-4 gives the whole variable domain SQTIHQWPATLVQPVGSPLSLECTVEGTSNPNLYWYRQAAGRGLQLLFYSVGIGQISSEVPQNLSASRPQDRQFILSSKKLLLSDSGFYLCAWSLFEKLFFGSGTQLSVL.

The genes are TRBV2 and TRBJ1-1, with D perhaps TRBD1 (6 bases). Trimming left V 5 bases short and J 0 bases short, with 10 bases between. The length of the CDR3 is 14 residues. Germline lookup yields CDR1 SNHLY and CDR2 FYNNEI. In DNA form, the CDR3 reads TGTGCCAGCAGTCTCACAGGGATGAACACTGAAGCTTTCTTT. Its translation is CASSLTGMNTEAFF.

This clone was found a few times. Here the CDR3 reads CASSHRTGNEQYF. CDR3 DNA: TGTGCCAGCAGCCACAGGACAGGGAACGAGCAGTACTTC. V is TRBV3-1 (or the pseudogene TRBV3-2) and J is TRBJ2-7; 8 positions match TRBD1. The CDR3 consists of 13 residues. Per germline, CDR1 LGHDT and CDR2 YNNKEL (reference sequence). V dropped 3 bases and J dropped 5; count of bases not matched to a gene: 3.

The rearrangement links TRBV28 to TRBJ1-2; 7 nucleotides match TRBD1. The length of the CDR3 is 14 residues. Germline V gene lookup returns CDR1 MDHEN and CDR2 SYDVKM. After removal of 4 bases from V and 4 bases from J, the junction contained 6 bases not matched to a gene. CDR3 protein: CASSSGQEGYGYTF. In DNA, the CDR3 is TGTGCCAGCAGTTCCGGACAGGAGGGCTATGGCTACACCTTC.

This sequence joins TRBV7-3 and TRBJ2-1; possibly TRBD2 for D (6 bases). The CDR3 consists of 16 residues. Trimming removed 5 bases from V and 0 bases from J, with 14 bases in between. The V gene's germline CDR1 is SGHTA and CDR2 FQGTGA. CDR3 sequence reads: CASSPSLASSYNEQFF. As DNA, the CDR3 is TGTGCCAGCAGCCCGAGTCTAGCGAGCTCCTACAATGAGCAGTTCTTC.

The V gene is TRBV20-1, the J gene TRBJ1-6, with D unclear. Germline values: CDR1 DFQATT, CDR2 SNEGSKA (reference sequence). V lost 2 bases and J 8 bases, leaving 4 bases between the germline ends. This CDR3 has 11 residues. CDR3 loop: CSARPYSPLHF. For the CDR3, the DNA is TGCAGTGCTAGACCTTATTCACCCCTCCACTTT.

The gene calls are TRBV28 and TRBJ2-5, with unresolved D. CDR3 length: 13 residues. V was pared by 3 bases and J by 3 bases, with 8 bases between. Germline V gene data show CDR1 as MDHEN and CDR2 as SYDVKM. The CDR3 DNA follows: TGTGCCAGCAGTTTCGTCAGTAAAGAGACCCAGTACTTC. Protein product: CASSFVSKETQYF.

This clone occurred a few times. V gene TRBV27 combines with J gene TRBJ2-5; 11 bases agree with TRBD2. The ends lost 10 bases at V and 4 bases at J; junction bases unmatched: 8. CDR1 is MNHEY and CDR2 is SMNVEV in the germline V gene (reference sequence). The CDR3 runs to 14 residues. The CDR3 DNA is TGTGCCACCCATAGCGGGGGGGAAATAGAGACCCAGTACTTC. It specifies CATHSGGEIETQYF.

The chain links TRBV19 to TRBJ2-7, with D maybe TRBD2 (5 bases). This CDR3 is built from 14 residues. From germline, CDR1 is LNHDA and CDR2 SQIVND (reference sequence). Trimming pared 4 bases from V and 3 bases from J, leaving 13 bases between. CDR3 nucleotide sequence: TGTGCCAGTAGTAAGGGCGGGTCTCGCTACGAGCAGTACTTC. Translated, it gives CASSKGGSRYEQYF.

This clone has at least ten counts. In the same sample, other DNA sequences code for this CDR3. The chain uses TRBV6-1 and TRBJ2-7, with D possibly TRBD2 on 6 matching bases. The V gene lost 2 bases and the J gene lost 1 base, with 12 bases spanning the gap. There are 15 residues in the CDR3. Per the germline V gene, CDR1 is MNHNS and CDR2 is SASEGT. The CDR3 nucleotides read TGTGCCAGCAGTGAACTGGCCGGGAGTTCCTACGAGCAGTACTTC. Protein sequence: CASSELAGSSYEQYF.

This clone came up once. The genes are TRBV6-6 and TRBJ1-5, with unresolved D. Germline loops: CDR1 MNHNY, CDR2 SVGAGI (reference sequence). CDR3 length equals 13 residues. Trimming stripped 0 bases from V and 4 bases from J, with 4 bases between. CDR3 nucleotides: TGTGCCAGCAGTTACTCGTCGAATCAGCCCCAGCATTTT. Translating it yields CASSYSSNQPQHF.